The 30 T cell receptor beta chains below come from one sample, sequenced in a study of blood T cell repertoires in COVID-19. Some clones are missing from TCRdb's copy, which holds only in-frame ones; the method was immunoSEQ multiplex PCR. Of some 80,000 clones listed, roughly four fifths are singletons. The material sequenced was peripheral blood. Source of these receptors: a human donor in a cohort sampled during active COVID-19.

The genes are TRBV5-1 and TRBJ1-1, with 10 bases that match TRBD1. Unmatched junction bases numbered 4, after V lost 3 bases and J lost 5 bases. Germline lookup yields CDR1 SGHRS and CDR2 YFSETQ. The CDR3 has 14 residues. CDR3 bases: TGCGCCAGCAGCTCTCGGACAGGGGGTACTGAAGCTTTCTTT. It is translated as CASSSRTGGTEAFF.

The CDR3 DNA is TGTGCCAGCAGCTCGGACCGGGGAGAGCAGTACTTC. Translated: CASSSDRGEQYF. The J gene is TRBJ2-7, the V gene TRBV5-4, with a weak D call TRBD2 (5 bases). V lost 3 bases to trimming and J lost 7 bases, with 11 bases between them. The CDR3 is 12 residues long. Germline V gives CDR1 SGHNT, CDR2 YYREEE (reference sequence).

The CDR3 region has the DNA TGCGCCAGCAGCCTGACAGGTTACCCCTACGAGCAGTACTTC. This encodes CASSLTGYPYEQYF. The V call is TRBV5-1, the J call TRBJ2-7; tentatively, D is TRBD1 (6 bases). The V and J ends lost 4 bases and 2 bases respectively, with 13 bases between them. The CDR3 loop spans 14 amino acids. Germline V gene sequence: CDR1 SGHRS, CDR2 YFSETQ.

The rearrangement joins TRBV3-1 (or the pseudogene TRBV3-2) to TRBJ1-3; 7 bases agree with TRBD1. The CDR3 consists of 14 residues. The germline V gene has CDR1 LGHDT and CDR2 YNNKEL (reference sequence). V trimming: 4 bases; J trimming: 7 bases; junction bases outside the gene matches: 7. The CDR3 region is CASSRQDRLNTIYF. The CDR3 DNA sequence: TGTGCCAGCAGCCGACAGGACAGGTTGAACACCATATATTTT.

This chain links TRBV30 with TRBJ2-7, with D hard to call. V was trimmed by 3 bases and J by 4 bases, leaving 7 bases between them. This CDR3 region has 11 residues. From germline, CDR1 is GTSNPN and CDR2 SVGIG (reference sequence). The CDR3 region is CAWRSAYEQYF. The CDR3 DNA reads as TGTGCCTGGAGAAGCGCGTACGAGCAGTACTTC.

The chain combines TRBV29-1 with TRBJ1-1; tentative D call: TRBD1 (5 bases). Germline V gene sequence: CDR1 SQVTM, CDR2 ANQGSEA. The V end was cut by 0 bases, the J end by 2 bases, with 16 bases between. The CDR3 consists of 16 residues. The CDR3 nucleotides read TGCAGCGTTGAAGATCGGCAGGGTTTGAGAAACACTGAAGCTTTCTTT. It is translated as CSVEDRQGLRNTEAFF.

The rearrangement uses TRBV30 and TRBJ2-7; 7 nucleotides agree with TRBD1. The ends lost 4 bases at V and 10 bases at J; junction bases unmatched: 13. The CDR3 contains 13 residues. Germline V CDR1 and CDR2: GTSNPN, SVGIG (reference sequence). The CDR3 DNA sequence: TGTGCCTGGAAGGGACAGCCCCCAAAGAGCCAGTACTTC. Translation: CAWKGQPPKSQYF.

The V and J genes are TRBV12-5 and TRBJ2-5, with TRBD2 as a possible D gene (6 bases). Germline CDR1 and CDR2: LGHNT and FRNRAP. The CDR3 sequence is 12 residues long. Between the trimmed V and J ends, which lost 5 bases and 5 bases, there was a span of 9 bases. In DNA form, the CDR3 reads TGTGCTAGTGGTACGGGGGTGGAGACCCAGTACTTC. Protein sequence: CASGTGVETQYF.

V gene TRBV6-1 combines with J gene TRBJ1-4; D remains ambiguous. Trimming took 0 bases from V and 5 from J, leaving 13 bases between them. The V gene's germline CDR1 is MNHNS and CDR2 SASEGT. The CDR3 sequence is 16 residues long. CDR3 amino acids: CASSEAVRQTNEKLFF. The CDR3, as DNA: TGTGCCAGCAGTGAAGCGGTAAGGCAGACAAATGAAAAACTGTTTTTT.

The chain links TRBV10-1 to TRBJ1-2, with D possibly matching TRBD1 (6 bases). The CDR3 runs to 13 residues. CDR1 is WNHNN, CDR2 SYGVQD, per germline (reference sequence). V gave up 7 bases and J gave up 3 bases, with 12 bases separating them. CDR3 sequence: CASTREGDYGYTF. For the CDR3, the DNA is TGCGCCAGCACTAGGGAGGGGGACTATGGCTACACCTTC.

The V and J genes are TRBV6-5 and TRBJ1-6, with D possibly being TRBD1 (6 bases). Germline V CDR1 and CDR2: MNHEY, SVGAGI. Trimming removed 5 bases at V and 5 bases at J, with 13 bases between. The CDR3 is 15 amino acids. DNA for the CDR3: TGTGCCAGCAGTCCAACAGGGAGTAATAATTCACCCCTCCACTTT. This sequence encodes CASSPTGSNNSPLHF.

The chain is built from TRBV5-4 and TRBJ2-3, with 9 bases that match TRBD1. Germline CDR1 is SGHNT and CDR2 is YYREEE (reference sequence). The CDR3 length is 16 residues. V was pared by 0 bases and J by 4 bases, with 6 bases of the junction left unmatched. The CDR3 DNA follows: TGTGCCAGCAGCTTGGAACAGGGGGCGTTCGCAGATACGCAGTATTTT. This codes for CASSLEQGAFADTQYF.

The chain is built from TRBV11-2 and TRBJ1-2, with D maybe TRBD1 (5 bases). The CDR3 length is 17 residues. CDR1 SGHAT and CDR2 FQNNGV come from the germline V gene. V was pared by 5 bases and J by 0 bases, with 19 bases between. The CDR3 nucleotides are TGTGCCAGCAGCGCCTACGGGGGAGGGGCCGCTAACTATGGCTACACCTTC. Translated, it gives CASSAYGGGAANYGYTF.

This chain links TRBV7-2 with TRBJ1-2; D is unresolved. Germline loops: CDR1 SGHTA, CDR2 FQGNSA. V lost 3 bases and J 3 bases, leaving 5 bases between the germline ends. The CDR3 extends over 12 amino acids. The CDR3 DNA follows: TGTGCCAGCAGCTTTCGAGACTATGGCTACACCTTC. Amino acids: CASSFRDYGYTF.

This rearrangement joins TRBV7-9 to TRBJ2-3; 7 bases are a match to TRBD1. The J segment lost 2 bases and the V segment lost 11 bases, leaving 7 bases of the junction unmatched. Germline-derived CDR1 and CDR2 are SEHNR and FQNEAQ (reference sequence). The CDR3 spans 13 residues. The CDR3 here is CARRDRDTDTQYF. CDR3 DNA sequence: TGTGCCCGCCGGGACAGAGACACAGATACGCAGTATTTT.

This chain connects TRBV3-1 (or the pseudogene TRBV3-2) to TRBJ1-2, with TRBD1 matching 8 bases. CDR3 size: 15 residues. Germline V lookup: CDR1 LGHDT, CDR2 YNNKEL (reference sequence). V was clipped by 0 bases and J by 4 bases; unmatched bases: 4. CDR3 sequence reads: CASSQDRTGPYGYTF. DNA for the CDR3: TGTGCCAGCAGCCAAGATCGGACAGGGCCCTATGGCTACACCTTC.

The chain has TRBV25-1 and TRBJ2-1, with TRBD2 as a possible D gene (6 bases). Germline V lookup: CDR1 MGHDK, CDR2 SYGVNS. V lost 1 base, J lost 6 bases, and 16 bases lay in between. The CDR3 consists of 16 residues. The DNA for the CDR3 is TGTGCCAGCAGTGAATCTCGGGGGACCATGGGCAATGAGCAGTTCTTC. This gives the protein CASSESRGTMGNEQFF.

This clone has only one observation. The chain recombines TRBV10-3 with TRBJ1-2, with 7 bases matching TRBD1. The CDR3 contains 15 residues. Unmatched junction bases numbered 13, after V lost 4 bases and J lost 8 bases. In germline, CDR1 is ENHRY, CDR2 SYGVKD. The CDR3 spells CAISAPDRFLLGYTF. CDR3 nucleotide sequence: TGTGCCATCAGTGCCCCGGACAGGTTCCTTTTAGGCTACACCTTC.

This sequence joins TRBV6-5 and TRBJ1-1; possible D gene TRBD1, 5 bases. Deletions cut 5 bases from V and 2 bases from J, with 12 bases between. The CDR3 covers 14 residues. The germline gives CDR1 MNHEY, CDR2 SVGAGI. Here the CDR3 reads CASSLEDINTEAFF. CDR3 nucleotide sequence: TGTGCCAGCAGTCTTGAGGACATCAACACTGAAGCTTTCTTT.

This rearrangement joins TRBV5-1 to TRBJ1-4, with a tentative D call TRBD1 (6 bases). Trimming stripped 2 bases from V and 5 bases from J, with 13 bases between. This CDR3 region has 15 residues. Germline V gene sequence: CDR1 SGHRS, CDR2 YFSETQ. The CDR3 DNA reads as TGCGCCAGCAGCTTAAAACAGGGAAAGAATGAAAAACTGTTTTTT. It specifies CASSLKQGKNEKLFF.

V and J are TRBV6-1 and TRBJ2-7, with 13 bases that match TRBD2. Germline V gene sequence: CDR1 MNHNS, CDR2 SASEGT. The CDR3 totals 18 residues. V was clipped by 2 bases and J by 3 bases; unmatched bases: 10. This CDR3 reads CASSELYVLAGGDYEQYF. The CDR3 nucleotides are TGTGCCAGCAGTGAACTGTATGTACTAGCGGGGGGGGACTACGAGCAGTACTTC.

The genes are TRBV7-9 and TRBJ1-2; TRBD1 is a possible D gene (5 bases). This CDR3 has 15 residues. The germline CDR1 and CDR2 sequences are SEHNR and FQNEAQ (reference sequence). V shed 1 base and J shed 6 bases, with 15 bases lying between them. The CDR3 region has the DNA TGTGCCAGCAGCTTAGGGGCAGGGTCTTCAGATGGCTACACCTTC. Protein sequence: CASSLGAGSSDGYTF.

In DNA form, the CDR3 reads TGTGCCAGCAGCCTACGTACGGAGAGCACTGAAGCTTTCTTT. Protein sequence: CASSLRTESTEAFF. The V and J genes are TRBV6-5 and TRBJ1-1; the D is unclear. The V end lost 6 bases, the J end lost 4 bases, and 15 bases lay between the germline ends. Germline CDR1 and CDR2: MNHEY and SVGAGI. The CDR3 has 14 amino acids.

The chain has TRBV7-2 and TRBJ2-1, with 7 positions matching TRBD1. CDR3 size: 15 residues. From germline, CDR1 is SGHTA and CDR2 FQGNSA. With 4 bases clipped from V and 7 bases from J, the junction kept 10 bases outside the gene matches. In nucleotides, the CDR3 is TGTGCCAGCAGCTACTGGGGACAGACTGGGAATGAGCAGTTCTTC. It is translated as CASSYWGQTGNEQFF.

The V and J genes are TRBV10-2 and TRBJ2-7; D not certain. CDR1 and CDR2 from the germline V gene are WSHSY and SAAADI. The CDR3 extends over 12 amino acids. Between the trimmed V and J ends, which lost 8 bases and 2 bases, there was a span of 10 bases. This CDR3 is CASSYTPYEQYF. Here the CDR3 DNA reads TGCGCCAGCTCATACACGCCCTACGAGCAGTACTTC.

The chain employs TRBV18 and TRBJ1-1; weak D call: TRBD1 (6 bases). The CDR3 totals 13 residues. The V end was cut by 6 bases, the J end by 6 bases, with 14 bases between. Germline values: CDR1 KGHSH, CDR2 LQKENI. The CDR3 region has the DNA TGTGCCAGCTCTCTGAGACAGGCCTCTGAAGCTTTCTTT. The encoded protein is CASSLRQASEAFF.

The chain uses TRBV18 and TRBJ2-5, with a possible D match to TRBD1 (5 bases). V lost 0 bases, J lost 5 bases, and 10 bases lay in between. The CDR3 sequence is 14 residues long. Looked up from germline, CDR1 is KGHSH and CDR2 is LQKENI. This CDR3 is CASSPPSAGETQYF. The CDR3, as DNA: TGTGCCAGCTCACCACCCTCTGCAGGGGAGACCCAGTACTTC.

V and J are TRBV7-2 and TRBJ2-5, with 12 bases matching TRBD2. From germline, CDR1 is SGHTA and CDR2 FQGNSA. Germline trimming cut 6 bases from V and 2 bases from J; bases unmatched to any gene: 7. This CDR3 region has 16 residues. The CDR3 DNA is TGTGCCAGCAGTCTGACTAGCGGGGGACTTCAAGAGACCCAGTACTTC. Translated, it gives CASSLTSGGLQETQYF.

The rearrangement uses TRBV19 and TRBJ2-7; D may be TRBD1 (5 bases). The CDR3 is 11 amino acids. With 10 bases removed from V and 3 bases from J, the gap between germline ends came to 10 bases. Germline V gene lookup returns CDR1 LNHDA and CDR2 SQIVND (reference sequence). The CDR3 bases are TGTGCCACCCGTGACAGCTACGAGCAGTACTTC. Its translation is CATRDSYEQYF.

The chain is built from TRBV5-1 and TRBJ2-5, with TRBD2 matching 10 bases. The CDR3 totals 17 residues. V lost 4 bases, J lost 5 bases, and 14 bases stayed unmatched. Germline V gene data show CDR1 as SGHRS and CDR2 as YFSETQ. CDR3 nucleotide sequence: TGCGCCAGCAGCGGGGGACTAGCGTCCCCCCTCAGTGAGACCCAGTACTTC. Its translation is CASSGGLASPLSETQYF.